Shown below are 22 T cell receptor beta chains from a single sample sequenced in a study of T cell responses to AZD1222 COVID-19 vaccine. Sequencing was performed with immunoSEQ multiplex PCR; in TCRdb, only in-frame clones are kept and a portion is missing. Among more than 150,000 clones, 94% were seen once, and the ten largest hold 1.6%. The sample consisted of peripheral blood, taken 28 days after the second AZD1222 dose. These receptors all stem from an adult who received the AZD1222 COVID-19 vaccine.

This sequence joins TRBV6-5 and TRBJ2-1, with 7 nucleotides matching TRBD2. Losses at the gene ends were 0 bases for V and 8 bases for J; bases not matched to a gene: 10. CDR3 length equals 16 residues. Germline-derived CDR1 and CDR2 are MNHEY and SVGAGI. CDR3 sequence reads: CASSYSPASGGDEQFF. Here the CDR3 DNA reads TGTGCCAGCAGTTACTCTCCGGCTAGCGGTGGAGATGAGCAGTTCTTC.

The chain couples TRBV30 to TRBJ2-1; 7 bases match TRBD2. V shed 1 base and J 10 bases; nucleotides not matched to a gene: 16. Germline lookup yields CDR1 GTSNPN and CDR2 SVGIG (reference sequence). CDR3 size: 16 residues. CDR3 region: CAWSAQPRTRFREQFF. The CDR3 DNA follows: TGTGCCTGGAGTGCCCAACCTCGGACTAGGTTCAGAGAGCAGTTCTTC. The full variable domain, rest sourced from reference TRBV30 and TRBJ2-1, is SQTIHQWPATLVQPVGSPLSLECTVEGTSNPNLYWYRQAAGRGLQLLFYSVGIGQISSEVPQNLSASRPQDRQFILSSKKLLLSDSGFYLCAWSAQPRTRFREQFFGPGTRLTVL.

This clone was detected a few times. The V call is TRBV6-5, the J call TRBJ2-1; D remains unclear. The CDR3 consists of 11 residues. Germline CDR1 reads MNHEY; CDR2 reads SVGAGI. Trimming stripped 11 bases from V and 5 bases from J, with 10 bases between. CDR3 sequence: CASSMHNEQFF. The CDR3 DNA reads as TGTGCCTCGAGCATGCACAATGAGCAGTTCTTC.

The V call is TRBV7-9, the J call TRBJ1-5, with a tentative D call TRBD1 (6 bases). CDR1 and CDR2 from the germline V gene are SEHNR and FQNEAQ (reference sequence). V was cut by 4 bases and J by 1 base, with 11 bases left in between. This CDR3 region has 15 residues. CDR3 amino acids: CASSSDRSSNQPQHF. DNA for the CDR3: TGTGCCAGCAGCTCCGACAGGTCGAGCAATCAGCCCCAGCATTTT.

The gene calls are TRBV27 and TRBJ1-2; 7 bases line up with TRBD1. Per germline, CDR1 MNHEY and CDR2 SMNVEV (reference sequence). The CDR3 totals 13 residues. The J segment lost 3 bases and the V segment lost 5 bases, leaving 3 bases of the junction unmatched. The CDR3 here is CASSRQGDYGYTF. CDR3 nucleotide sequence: TGTGCCAGCAGTAGGCAGGGGGACTATGGCTACACCTTC.

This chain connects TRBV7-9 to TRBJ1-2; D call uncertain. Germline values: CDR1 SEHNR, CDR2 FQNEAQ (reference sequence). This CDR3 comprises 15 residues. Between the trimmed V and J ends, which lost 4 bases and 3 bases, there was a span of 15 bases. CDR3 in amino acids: CASSSTWTADYGYTF. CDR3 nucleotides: TGTGCCAGCAGCTCCACTTGGACGGCCGACTATGGCTACACCTTC.

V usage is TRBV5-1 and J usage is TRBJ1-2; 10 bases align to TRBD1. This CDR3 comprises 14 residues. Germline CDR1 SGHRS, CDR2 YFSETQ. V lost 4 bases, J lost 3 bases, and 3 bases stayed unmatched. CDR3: CASSAGQGYYGYTF. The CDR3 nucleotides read TGCGCCAGCAGCGCGGGACAGGGGTACTATGGCTACACCTTC. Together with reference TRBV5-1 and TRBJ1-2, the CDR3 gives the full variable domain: KAGVTQTPRYLIKTRGQQVTLSCSPISGHRSVSWYQQTPGQGLQFLFEYFSETQRNKGNFPGRFSGRQFSNSRSEMNVSTLELGDSALYLCASSAGQGYYGYTFGSGTRLTVV.

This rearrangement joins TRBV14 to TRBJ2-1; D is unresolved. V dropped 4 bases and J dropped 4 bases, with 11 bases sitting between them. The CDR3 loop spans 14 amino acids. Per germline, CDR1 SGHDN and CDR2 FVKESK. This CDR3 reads CASSPATVYNEQFF. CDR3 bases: TGTGCCAGCAGCCCGGCCACAGTATACAATGAGCAGTTCTTC. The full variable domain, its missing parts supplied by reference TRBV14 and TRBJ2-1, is EAGVTQFPSHSVIEKGQTVTLRCDPISGHDNLYWYRRVMGKEIKFLLHFVKESKQDESGMPNNRFLAERTGGTYSTLKVQPAELEDSGVYFCASSPATVYNEQFFGPGTRLTVL.

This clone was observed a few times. CDR3 nucleotides: TGCGCCAGCAGCCAAGACTACAGCCTTAGCAATCAGCCCCAGCATTTT. It encodes CASSQDYSLSNQPQHF. The chain employs TRBV4-1 and TRBJ1-5; no clear D gene. Germline loops: CDR1 MGHRA, CDR2 YSYEKL. V dropped 0 bases and J dropped 0 bases, with 9 bases sitting between them. The length of the CDR3 is 16 residues.

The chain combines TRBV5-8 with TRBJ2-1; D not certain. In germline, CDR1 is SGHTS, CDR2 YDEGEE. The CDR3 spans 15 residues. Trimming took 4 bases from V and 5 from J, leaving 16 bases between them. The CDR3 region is CASSIRVVAHNEQFF. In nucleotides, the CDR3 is TGTGCCAGCAGCATTAGGGTGGTAGCCCACAATGAGCAGTTCTTC.

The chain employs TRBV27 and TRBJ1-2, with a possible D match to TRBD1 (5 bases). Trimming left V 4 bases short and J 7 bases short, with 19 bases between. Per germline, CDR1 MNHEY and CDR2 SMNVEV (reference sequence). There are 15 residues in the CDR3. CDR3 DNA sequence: TGTGCCAGCAGTTCCAACAATCCAGGGAAGCGTGGCTACACCTTC. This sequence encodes CASSSNNPGKRGYTF.

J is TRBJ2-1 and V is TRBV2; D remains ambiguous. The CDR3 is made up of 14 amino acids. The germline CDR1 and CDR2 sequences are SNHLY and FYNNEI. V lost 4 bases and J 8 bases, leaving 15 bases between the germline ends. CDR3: CASSVEARGYEQFF. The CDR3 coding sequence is TGTGCCAGCAGTGTAGAGGCTAGAGGCTATGAGCAGTTCTTC.

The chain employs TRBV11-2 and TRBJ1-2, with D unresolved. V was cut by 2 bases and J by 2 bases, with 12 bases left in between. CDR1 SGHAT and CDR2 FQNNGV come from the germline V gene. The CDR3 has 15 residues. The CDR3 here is CASSLWPVDNYGYTF. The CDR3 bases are TGTGCCAGCAGCTTATGGCCAGTAGACAACTATGGCTACACCTTC.

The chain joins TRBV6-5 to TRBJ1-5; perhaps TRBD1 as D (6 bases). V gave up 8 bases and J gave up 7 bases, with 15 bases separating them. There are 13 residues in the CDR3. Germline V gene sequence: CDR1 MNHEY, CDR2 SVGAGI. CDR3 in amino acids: CASADQGSQPQHF. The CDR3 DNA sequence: TGTGCCAGCGCTGACCAGGGGTCCCAGCCCCAGCATTTT.

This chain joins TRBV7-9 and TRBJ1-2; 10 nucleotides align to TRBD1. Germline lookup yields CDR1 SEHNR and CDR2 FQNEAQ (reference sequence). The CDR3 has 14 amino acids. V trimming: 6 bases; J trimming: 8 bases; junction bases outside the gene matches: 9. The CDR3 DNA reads TGTGCCAGCAGAAATATGGACAGGGGGAGAGGCTACACCTTC. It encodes CASRNMDRGRGYTF.

The CDR3 loop reads CASSQEGWGRSNQPQHF. CDR3 DNA: TGTGCCAGCAGCCAAGAGGGTTGGGGACGGAGCAATCAGCCCCAGCATTTT. The chain combines TRBV3-1 (or the pseudogene TRBV3-2) with TRBJ1-5; maybe TRBD1 (5 bases). The CDR3 has 17 amino acids. Looked up from germline, CDR1 is LGHDT and CDR2 is YNNKEL (reference sequence). Trimming shortened V by 0 bases and J by 1 base, and 13 bases separated the two germline ends.

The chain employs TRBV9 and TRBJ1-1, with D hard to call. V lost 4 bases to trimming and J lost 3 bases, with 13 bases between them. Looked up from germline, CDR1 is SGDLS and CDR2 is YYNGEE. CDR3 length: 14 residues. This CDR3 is CASSSGWVDTEAFF. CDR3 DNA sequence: TGTGCCAGCAGCAGTGGTTGGGTGGACACTGAAGCTTTCTTT.

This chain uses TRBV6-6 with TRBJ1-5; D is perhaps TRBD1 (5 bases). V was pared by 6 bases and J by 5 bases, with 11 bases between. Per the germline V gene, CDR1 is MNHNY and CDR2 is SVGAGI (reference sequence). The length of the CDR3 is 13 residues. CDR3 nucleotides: TGTGCCAGCAGCCCCCGGGGGGATCAGCCCCAGCATTTT. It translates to CASSPRGDQPQHF.

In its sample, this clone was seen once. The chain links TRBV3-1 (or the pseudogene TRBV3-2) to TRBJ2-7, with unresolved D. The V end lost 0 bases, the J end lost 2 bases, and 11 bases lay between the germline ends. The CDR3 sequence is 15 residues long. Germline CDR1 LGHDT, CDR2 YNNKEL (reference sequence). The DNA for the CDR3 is TGTGCCAGCAGCCAAGAAATGAAGATCCCCTACGAGCAGTACTTC. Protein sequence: CASSQEMKIPYEQYF.

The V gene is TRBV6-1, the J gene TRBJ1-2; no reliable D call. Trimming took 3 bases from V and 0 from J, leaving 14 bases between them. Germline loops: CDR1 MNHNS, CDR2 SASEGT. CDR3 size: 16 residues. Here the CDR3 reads CASSDIVGISNYGYTF. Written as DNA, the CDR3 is TGTGCCAGCAGTGATATTGTTGGGATTTCTAACTATGGCTACACCTTC.

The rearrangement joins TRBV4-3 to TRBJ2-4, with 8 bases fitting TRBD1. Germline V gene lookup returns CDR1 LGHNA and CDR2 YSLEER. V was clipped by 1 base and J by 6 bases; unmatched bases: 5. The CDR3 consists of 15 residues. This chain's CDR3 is CASSQVAGGGNIQYF. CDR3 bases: TGCGCCAGCAGCCAAGTGGCAGGGGGCGGAAACATTCAGTACTTC.

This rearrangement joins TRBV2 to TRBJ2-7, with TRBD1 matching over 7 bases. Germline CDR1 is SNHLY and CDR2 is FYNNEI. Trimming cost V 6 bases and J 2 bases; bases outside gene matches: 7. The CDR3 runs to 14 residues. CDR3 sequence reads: CASSWTGPTYEQYF. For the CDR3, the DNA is TGTGCCAGCAGCTGGACAGGACCCACCTACGAGCAGTACTTC.